Below, 27 T cell receptor beta chains from the same sample are listed, as sequenced in a study of CD8+CD57+ T cells in acquired aplastic anemia (dated by TCRdb to 2016 to 2019). TCRdb records Illumina HiSeq 2000 as the sequencer. Profiling of TCR beta VDJ combinations and CDR3 sequences used genomic DNA as the template. The public reads were reprocessed in TCRdb via fastp at Q25 and MiXCR, keeping in-frame beta chains. Merged by CDR3 protein, the rows form single entries marked with the most common genes and DNA. This sample holds about 160,000 distinct CDR3 sequences; just under 45% were observed only once. About 1.1% of the sample comes from the top ten. Sample: sorted CD4+, CD8+, or CD8+CD57+ T cells (not recorded which) from PBMCs. Every receptor here comes from a human donor in good health.

This clonotype was observed at least ten times. This chain connects TRBV19 to TRBJ1-3, with 8 bases identical to TRBD1. The CDR3 has 14 amino acids. Germline CDR1 is LNHDA and CDR2 is SQIVND (reference sequence). Trimming at V came to 5 bases and at J to 4 bases, leaving 4 bases not matched to a gene. The CDR3 nucleotides read TGTGCCAGTAGTTCAGGGACAGGCGGAAACACCATATATTTT. It yields the protein CASSSGTGGNTIYF.

This clonotype was recorded at least ten times. The CDR3 region has the DNA TGCAGTGCTGAAAAAATAGGCTACGAGCAGTACTTC. Translating gives CSAEKIGYEQYF. The chain couples TRBV20-1 to TRBJ2-7; D gene unclear. CDR3 size: 12 residues. Between the trimmed V and J ends, which lost 5 bases and 3 bases, there was a span of 11 bases. Germline V gene lookup returns CDR1 DFQATT and CDR2 SNEGSKA (reference sequence).

This clonotype has just a few counts. V is TRBV14 and J is TRBJ2-2, with 7 bases that match TRBD2. The V segment lost 4 bases and the J segment 5 bases; nucleotides outside the gene matches: 10. The length of the CDR3 is 16 residues. The germline V gene encodes CDR1 SGHDN and CDR2 FVKESK. In nucleotides, the CDR3 is TGTGCCAGCAGCCTTTTGGGGGGGAGTCCGACCGGGGAGCTGTTTTTT. Its translation: CASSLLGGSPTGELFF.

This clonotype was detected only once. V gene TRBV6-2 or TRBV6-3 combines with J gene TRBJ2-3; TRBD2 agrees at 8 bases. Trimming cost V 11 bases and J 5 bases; bases outside gene matches: 18. This CDR3 has 16 residues. Germline V lookup: CDR1 MNHEY, CDR2 SVGEGT. The CDR3 DNA reads TGTGCCGGCACCCTGGGTCTGCGGGGGGCAAAAGATACGCAGTATTTT. This gives the protein CAGTLGLRGAKDTQYF.

This clonotype was seen repeatedly, ten times or more. This chain links TRBV7-2 with TRBJ1-3; D is unresolved. The CDR3 runs 14 residues. CDR1 and CDR2 from the germline V gene are SGHTA and FQGNSA. V was pared by 5 bases and J by 0 bases, with 8 bases between. CDR3 bases: TGTGCCAGCAGCCTCCGGGACTCTGGAAACACCATATATTTT. Encoded protein: CASSLRDSGNTIYF.

Only a few counts were recorded for this clonotype. The chain combines TRBV7-9 with TRBJ2-7; D not certain. Germline lookup yields CDR1 SEHNR and CDR2 FQNEAQ (reference sequence). CDR3 length equals 12 residues. The V and J ends lost 5 bases and 6 bases respectively, with 11 bases between them. CDR3 protein: CASSLFSGEQYF. As DNA, the CDR3 is TGTGCCAGCAGCCTATTCTCTGGCGAGCAGTACTTC.

This rearrangement joins TRBV5-6 to TRBJ2-7; D might be TRBD2 (6 bases). This CDR3 is 15 amino acids long. Germline V gene lookup returns CDR1 SGHDT and CDR2 YYEEEE. Between the trimmed V and J ends, which lost 3 bases and 0 bases, there was a span of 13 bases. CDR3 sequence: CASSWGGGISYEQYF. DNA for the CDR3: TGTGCCAGCAGCTGGGGTGGGGGGATCTCCTACGAGCAGTACTTC.

With regard to this clonotype: No conserved phenylalanine or tryptophan ends this CDR3, so it is likely a read error. Because the CDR3's place on the DNA is in doubt, the DNA is left out and the CDR3 is given as listed by TCRdb. The gene calls are TRBV24-1 and TRBJ2-2; no DNA check was done on the table's D call, TRBD1. In germline, CDR1 is KGHDR, CDR2 SFDVKD. The CDR3 comprises 16 residues, both ends counted. The CDR3 is CATSDRQGTNTGELVL.

This clonotype was observed a few times. V gene TRBV12-3 or TRBV12-4 combines with J gene TRBJ1-4; unclear D gene. CDR3 length: 17 residues. The V end lost 5 bases, the J end lost 0 bases, and 16 bases lay between the germline ends. CDR3 amino acids: CASSPQGGRATNEKLFF. As DNA, the CDR3 is TGTGCCAGCAGTCCCCAAGGCGGGCGCGCAACTAATGAAAAACTGTTTTTT.

In its sample, this clonotype was seen many times. The V call is TRBV6-5, the J call TRBJ1-1; no firm D call. The CDR3 consists of 12 residues. V lost 7 bases and J 0 bases, leaving 6 bases between the germline ends. The germline CDR1 and CDR2 sequences are MNHEY and SVGAGI. The chain's CDR3 is CASKLLNTEAFF. In DNA, the CDR3 is TGTGCCAGCAAACTTTTGAACACTGAAGCTTTCTTT.

At least ten counts were recorded for this clonotype. This sequence joins TRBV7-3 and TRBJ2-1; TRBD2 matches at 9 bases. The CDR3 has 16 residues. Trimming cost V 3 bases and J 5 bases; bases outside gene matches: 8. Germline V gene lookup returns CDR1 SGHTA and CDR2 FQGTGA. CDR3 nucleotide sequence: TGTGCCAGCAGCTTCTTTGGGGCGGGAGGGGACAATGAGCAGTTCTTC. Translated, it gives CASSFFGAGGDNEQFF.

Comments on this clonotype: This sequence may be a read error, since a much larger clone differs from it by one base. The V and J genes are TRBV9 and TRBJ1-5, with D possibly TRBD1 on 5 matching bases. The CDR3 runs to 15 residues. Per germline, CDR1 SGDLS and CDR2 YYNGEE. The CDR3 is CASSLAGTENQPRHF. The CDR3 bases are TGTGCCAGCAGCCTCGCCGGGACCGAGAATCAGCCCCGGCATTTT.

To note about this clonotype: The missing conserved phenylalanine or tryptophan at the end of this CDR3 makes a read error likely. The DNA is omitted, as the CDR3 cannot be located on it reliably, and the CDR3 follows TCRdb's listing. The V call is TRBV24-1, the J call TRBJ2-1; the table's D call TRBD1 went unverified against the DNA. The CDR3 totals 9 residues, both ends included. Germline V gives CDR1 KGHDR, CDR2 SFDVKD. The CDR3 spells CATSGTGTY.

The chain joins TRBV10-3 to TRBJ1-1; the D is unclear. The germline CDR1 and CDR2 sequences are ENHRY and SYGVKD. The CDR3 is 11 residues long. V was pared by 4 bases and J by 1 base, with 1 base between. The DNA of the CDR3 is TGTGCCATCAGTGGGAACACTGAAGCTTTCTTT. This gives the protein CAISGNTEAFF.

About this clonotype: One base away lies a much larger clone, so this may be a sequencing read error. The chain has TRBV20-1 and TRBJ2-1; the D is unclear. The V gene's germline CDR1 is DFQATT and CDR2 SNEGSKA (reference sequence). V was trimmed by 6 bases and J by 2 bases, leaving 11 bases between them. The CDR3 totals 13 residues. The CDR3 loop reads CSAPKSPYNEQFF. The DNA of the CDR3 is TGCAGTGCCCCTAAGAGCCCCTACAATGAGCAGTTCTTC.

This sequence joins TRBV9 and TRBJ1-6, with a tentative D call TRBD1 (5 bases). Per the germline V gene, CDR1 is SGDLS and CDR2 is YYNGEE. V was shortened by 3 bases and J by 10 bases, with 8 bases between the two germline ends. There are 12 residues in the CDR3. CDR3 residues: CASSGTGSPLHF. CDR3 nucleotides: TGTGCCAGCAGCGGCACAGGCTCACCCCTCCACTTT.

The chain uses TRBV7-9 and TRBJ2-7, with no clear D. CDR1 SEHNR and CDR2 FQNEAQ come from the germline V gene (reference sequence). V was cut by 4 bases and J by 4 bases, with 11 bases left in between. CDR3 length equals 13 residues. CDR3 in amino acids: CASSWTDLYEQYF. The CDR3, as DNA: TGTGCCAGCAGCTGGACGGATCTTTACGAGCAGTACTTC.

On this clonotype itself: With a much larger clone just one base away, this may be a read error. The rearrangement links TRBV5-4 to TRBJ2-1; 15 bases map to TRBD2. CDR1 and CDR2 (germline): SGHNT, YYREEE (reference sequence). The CDR3 has 15 amino acids. The CDR3 region is CVSSFGLAGGHEQFF. CDR3 DNA sequence: TGTGTCAGCAGCTTTGGACTAGCGGGAGGGCATGAGCAGTTCTTC.

This clonotype has ten or more counts. This rearrangement joins TRBV25-1 to TRBJ2-3, with D hard to call. Deletions cut 4 bases from V and 2 bases from J, with 4 bases between. Germline V CDR1 and CDR2: MGHDK, SYGVNS. There are 12 residues in the CDR3. CDR3 loop: CASSAYTDTQYF. The CDR3 coding sequence is TGTGCCAGCAGTGCTTACACAGATACGCAGTATTTT.

A remark on this clonotype: A junction boundary mismatches the germline segment, possibly from a read error. The chain carries TRBV24-1 and TRBJ2-7; maybe TRBD2 (7 bases). The CDR3 loop spans 15 amino acids. CDR1 KGHDR and CDR2 SFDVKD come from the germline V gene. Here the CDR3 reads CATSAGRGARWEQDF. DNA of the CDR3: TGTGCCACCAGTGCGGGACGGGGGGCGCGATGGGAGCAGGACTTC.

This clonotype was counted many times. This chain links TRBV11-2 with TRBJ2-7, with 7 bases fitting TRBD1. The trim removed 5 bases at V and 1 base at J, leaving 11 bases unmatched. Germline CDR1 reads SGHAT; CDR2 reads FQNNGV. The CDR3 extends over 16 amino acids. CDR3 DNA sequence: TGTGCCAGCAGCATAAGTACAGGGGTAGGGTCCTACGAGCAGTACTTC. Translation gives CASSISTGVGSYEQYF.

This clonotype has a single count. Here the CDR3 DNA reads TGTGCCAGCAGCTTAGGTAGGGGGGGCCGCACAGATACGCAGTATTTT. It specifies CASSLGRGGRTDTQYF. The chain is built from TRBV11-1 and TRBJ2-3; D is perhaps TRBD2 (7 bases). The length of the CDR3 is 16 residues. Per germline, CDR1 SGHAT and CDR2 FQDESV (reference sequence). Trimming removed 1 base from V and 1 base from J, with 12 bases in between.

There are many counts of this clonotype. The chain is built from TRBV20-1 and TRBJ1-3; D unclear. Germline V gene sequence: CDR1 DFQATT, CDR2 SNEGSKA (reference sequence). This CDR3 contains 14 residues. Trimming stripped 0 bases from V and 0 bases from J, with 6 bases between. CDR3 in amino acids: CSARDPISGNTIYF. The DNA of the CDR3 is TGCAGTGCTAGAGATCCTATCTCTGGAAACACCATATATTTT.

This clonotype came up many times. The chain uses TRBV7-3 and TRBJ2-2; D is undetermined. V dropped 3 bases and J dropped 2 bases, with 1 base sitting between them. Germline CDR1 SGHTA, CDR2 FQGTGA. The CDR3 covers 12 residues. The CDR3 sequence is CASSFNTGELFF. Here the CDR3 DNA reads TGTGCCAGCAGCTTTAACACCGGGGAGCTGTTTTTT.

The chain employs TRBV4-2 and TRBJ2-2; TRBD2 matches 10 bases. V shed 1 base and J 2 bases; nucleotides not matched to a gene: 1. CDR3 length: 16 amino acids. Germline CDR1 and CDR2: LGHNA and YNFKEQ. This chain's CDR3 is CASSQASGGNTGELFF. CDR3 bases: TGTGCCAGCAGCCAAGCTAGCGGGGGCAACACCGGGGAGCTGTTTTTT.

The V and J genes are TRBV5-1 and TRBJ1-2; TRBD1 aligns across 11 bases. Germline CDR1 SGHRS, CDR2 YFSETQ. The junction had 4 bases not matched to a gene; V was cut back by 4 bases and J by 2 bases. The CDR3 has 15 amino acids. The CDR3 bases are TGCGCCAGCAGCATAGGGACAGGGGGAAACTATGGCTACACCTTC. Translation: CASSIGTGGNYGYTF.

This clonotype was observed at least ten times. This chain joins TRBV6-2 or TRBV6-3 and TRBJ1-6; D may be TRBD1 (6 bases). This CDR3 is built from 15 residues. The V end was cut by 6 bases, the J end by 7 bases, with 16 bases between. The germline V gene has CDR1 MNHEY and CDR2 SVGEGT. The CDR3 here is CASSPLRDKNSPLHF. In nucleotides, the CDR3 is TGTGCCAGCAGCCCGCTTCGGGACAAGAATTCACCCCTCCACTTT.